This paragraph reports one T cell receptor beta chain. What it recognizes is unknown. The PCR employed 60 Vbeta primers together with 13 Jbeta primers. This table comes from immunoSEQ multiplex PCR, and its TCRdb copy is limited to in-frame clones, with some not included. The repertoire includes approximately 160,000 clones, about 75% of them detected once, and about 7.4% sits in the top ten. This entry is derived from a study of cytomegalovirus exposure and HLA in healthy donors. Overall study results and limits: Reported results showed that the classifier diagnosed cytomegalovirus status with high specificity and sensitivity. Later work showed greater clonal expansion in HLA-associated TCR beta chains than in equally common others. Trimming of TCR beta V- and J-genes showed a link, identified in a later analysis, to a missense DCLRE1C variant.

The V and J ends lost 2 bases and 1 base respectively, with 12 bases between them. The CDR3 has 15 residues. Germline V gene data show CDR1 as SGHRS and CDR2 as YFSETQ. The sequence derives from a male donor in good health and CMV-seropositive. The sample consisted of PBMCs. The rearrangement links TRBV5-1 to TRBJ1-1, with D perhaps matching TRBD1 (5 bases). CDR3 residues: CASSLRAGGNTEAFF. The CDR3 nucleotides read TGCGCCAGCAGCTTAAGGGCCGGGGGGAACACTGAAGCTTTCTTT.